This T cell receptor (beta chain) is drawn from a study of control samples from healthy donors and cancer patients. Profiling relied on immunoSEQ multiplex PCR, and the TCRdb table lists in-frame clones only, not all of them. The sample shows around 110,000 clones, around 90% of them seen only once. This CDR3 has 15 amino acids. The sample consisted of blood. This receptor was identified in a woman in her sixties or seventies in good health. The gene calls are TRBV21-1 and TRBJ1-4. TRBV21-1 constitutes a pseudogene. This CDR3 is CASSGRDQREEKLFF. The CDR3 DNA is TGTGCCAGCAGTGGACGGGACCAAAGGGAGGAAAAACTGTTTTTT.